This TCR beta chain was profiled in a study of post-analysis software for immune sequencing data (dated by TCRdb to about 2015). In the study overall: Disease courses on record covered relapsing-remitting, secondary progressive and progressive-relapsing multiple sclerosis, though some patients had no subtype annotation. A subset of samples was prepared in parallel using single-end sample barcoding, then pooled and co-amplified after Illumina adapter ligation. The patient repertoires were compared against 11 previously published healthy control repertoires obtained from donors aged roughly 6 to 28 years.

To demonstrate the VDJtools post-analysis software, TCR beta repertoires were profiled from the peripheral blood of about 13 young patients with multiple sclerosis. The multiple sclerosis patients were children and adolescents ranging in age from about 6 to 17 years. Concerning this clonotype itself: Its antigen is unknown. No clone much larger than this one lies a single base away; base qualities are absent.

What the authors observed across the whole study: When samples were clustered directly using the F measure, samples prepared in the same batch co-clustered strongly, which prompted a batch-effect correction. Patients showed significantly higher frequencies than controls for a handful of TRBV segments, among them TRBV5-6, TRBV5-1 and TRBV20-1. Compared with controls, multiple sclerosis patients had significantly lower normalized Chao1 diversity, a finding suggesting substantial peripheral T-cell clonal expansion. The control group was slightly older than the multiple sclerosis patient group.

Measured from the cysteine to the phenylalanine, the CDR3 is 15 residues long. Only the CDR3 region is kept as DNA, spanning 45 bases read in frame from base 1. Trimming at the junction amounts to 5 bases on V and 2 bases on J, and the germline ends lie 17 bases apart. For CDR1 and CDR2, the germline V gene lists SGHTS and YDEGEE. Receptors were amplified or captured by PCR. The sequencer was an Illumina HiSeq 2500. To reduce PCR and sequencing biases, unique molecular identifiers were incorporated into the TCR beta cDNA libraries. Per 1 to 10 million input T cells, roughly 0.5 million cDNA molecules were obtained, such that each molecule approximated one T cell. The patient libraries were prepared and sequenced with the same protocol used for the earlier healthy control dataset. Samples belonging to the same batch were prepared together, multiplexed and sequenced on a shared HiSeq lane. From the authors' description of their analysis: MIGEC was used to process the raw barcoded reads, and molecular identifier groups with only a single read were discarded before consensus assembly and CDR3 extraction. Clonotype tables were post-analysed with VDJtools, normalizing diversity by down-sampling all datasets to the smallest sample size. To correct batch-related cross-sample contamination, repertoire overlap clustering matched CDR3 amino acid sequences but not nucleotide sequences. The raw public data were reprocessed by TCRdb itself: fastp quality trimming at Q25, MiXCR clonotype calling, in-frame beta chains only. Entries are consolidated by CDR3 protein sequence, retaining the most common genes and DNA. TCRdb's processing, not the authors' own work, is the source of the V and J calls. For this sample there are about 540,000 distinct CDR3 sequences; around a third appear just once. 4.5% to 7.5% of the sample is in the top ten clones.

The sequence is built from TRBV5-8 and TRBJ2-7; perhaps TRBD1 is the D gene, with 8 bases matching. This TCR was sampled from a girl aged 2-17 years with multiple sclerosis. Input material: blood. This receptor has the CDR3 CASRIQGGTPYEQYF. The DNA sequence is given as TGTGCCAGCAGGATACAGGGGGGGACTCCCTACGAGCAGTACTTC. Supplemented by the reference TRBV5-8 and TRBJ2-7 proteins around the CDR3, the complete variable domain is EAGVTQSPTHLIKTRGQQATLRCSPISGHTSVYWYQQALGLGLQFLLWYDEGEERNRGNFPPRFSGRQFPNYSSELNVNALELEDSALYLCASRIQGGTPYEQYFGPGTRLTVT.